The present T cell receptor (beta chain) was sequenced within a study of cytomegalovirus exposure and HLA in healthy donors. Findings and caveats of the study: Cytomegalovirus-associated status was assigned to 150 or so TCR beta chains. No immune exposure information besides CMV serostatus was available. A further, later analysis showed that HLA-associated TCR beta chains (compared with equally common others) were more clonally expanded.

CDR3 length equals 14 residues. With 4 bases removed from V and 0 bases from J, the gap between germline ends came to 7 bases. Germline V gene sequence: CDR1 SGHDN, CDR2 FVKESK. PCR amplification relied on 60 Vbeta primers (plus 13 Jbeta primers). Profiling relied on immunoSEQ multiplex PCR, and the TCRdb table lists in-frame clones only, not all of them. Of about 110,000 clones listed, roughly 82% are singletons. Of note for this clone: Its antigen remains unknown.

Sequenced sample: PBMCs. The rearrangement joins TRBV14 to TRBJ1-3; D uncertain. This TCR was recovered from a man in his fifties or sixties in good health and CMV-seronegative. In DNA, the CDR3 is TGTGCCAGCAGCCGCTCCAGCTCTGGAAACACCATATATTTT. Translation gives CASSRSSSGNTIYF.